The TCR beta chain under discussion was sequenced for a study of CD8 T cells in ankylosing spondylitis. This clonotype was detected ten times or more. In germline, CDR1 is SQVTM, CDR2 ANQGSEA. The CDR3 is 14 amino acids. J gave up 0 bases and V 7 bases, and 7 bases lay outside the gene matches. TCRdb reanalysed the 5' RACE reads using MiXCR and keeps one entry per CDR3 protein. This sample has 150,000 or so distinct CDR3 sequences, with around 16% found just once. Sequencing was performed on blood, either unsorted or a sorted T cell fraction (not recorded which). The genes are TRBV29-1 and TRBJ2-3; 7 bases align to TRBD2. This clonotype was obtained from a male donor with ankylosing spondylitis or in good health (not recorded which). As DNA, the CDR3 is TGCAGCGAGAGCGGGGCCTCTAGCACAGATACGCAGTATTTT. It encodes CSESGASSTDTQYF.